One and the same sample provided the 24 T cell receptor beta chains below, sequenced in a study of beta chain features in type 1 diabetes. Investigators reverse transcribed all isolated RNA, so they sequenced expressed TCRB transcripts. Profiling relied on immunoSEQ multiplex PCR, and the TCRdb table lists in-frame clones only, not all of them. The sample has 240,000 or so clones; about 25% are singletons. Sample: central memory CD4+ T cells from blood. These receptors all come from a man aged 30-40 years in good health.

This chain connects TRBV15 to TRBJ2-7; perhaps TRBD2 as D (5 bases). The length of the CDR3 is 14 residues. Germline CDR1 is LNHNV and CDR2 is YYDKDF (reference sequence). Trimming shortened V by 0 bases and J by 2 bases, and 8 bases separated the two germline ends. DNA for the CDR3: TGTGCCACCAGCAGAGATCTCGGGGCCTACGAGCAGTACTTC. It translates to CATSRDLGAYEQYF.

Notes on this clone: The identical CDR3 is also encoded by other nucleotide sequences in the sample. This chain joins TRBV9 and TRBJ2-6; unclear D gene. Trimming removed 3 bases from V and 4 bases from J, with 14 bases in between. This CDR3 has 16 residues. The V gene's germline CDR1 is SGDLS and CDR2 YYNGEE. CDR3: CASSAQADSGANVLTF. In nucleotides, the CDR3 is TGTGCCAGCAGCGCCCAAGCAGACTCCGGGGCCAACGTCCTGACTTTC.

The gene calls are TRBV11-3 and TRBJ2-2, with 7 nucleotides matching TRBD1. The CDR3 contains 14 residues. In germline, CDR1 is SGHNT, CDR2 YENEEA. V dropped 8 bases and J dropped 2; count of bases not matched to a gene: 5. The CDR3 DNA reads TGTGCCAGCGGACGGACAGGCAACACCGGGGAGCTGTTTTTT. This translates into CASGRTGNTGELFF.

This clone came up a few times. The rearrangement uses TRBV2 and TRBJ1-2; TRBD1 aligns across 8 bases. Trimming took 5 bases from V and 7 from J; bases not matched to a gene: 6. This CDR3 is 13 amino acids long. Germline CDR1 is SNHLY and CDR2 is FYNNEI. The CDR3 loop reads CASSPQGDVGYTF. In nucleotides, the CDR3 is TGTGCCAGCAGTCCACAGGGGGATGTTGGCTACACCTTC. Looking up the rest from reference TRBV2 and TRBJ1-2 gives the full variable domain: EPEVTQTPSHQVTQMGQEVILRCVPISNHLYFYWYRQILGQKVEFLVSFYNNEISEKSEIFDDQFSVERPDGSNFTLKIRSTKLEDSAMYFCASSPQGDVGYTFGSGTRLTVV.

The V and J genes are TRBV6-6 and TRBJ2-7; D possibly corresponds to TRBD1 (6 bases). The CDR3 has 12 residues. Trimming took off 5 bases at V and 6 bases at J, with 11 bases between the two ends. Germline CDR1 and CDR2: MNHNY and SVGAGI (reference sequence). The CDR3 reads CASSRQGSEQYF. The CDR3 nucleotides are TGTGCCAGCAGTCGTCAGGGGTCCGAGCAGTACTTC.

The V gene is TRBV25-1, the J gene TRBJ2-3; D remains unclear. V lost 6 bases to trimming and J lost 5 bases, with 12 bases between them. The CDR3 runs 13 residues. The germline V gene has CDR1 MGHDK and CDR2 SYGVNS. The CDR3 sequence: CASSREKRDTQYF. Here the CDR3 DNA reads TGTGCCAGCAGCCGCGAAAAACGAGATACGCAGTATTTT.

The chain employs TRBV16 and TRBJ2-1; 8 nucleotides line up with TRBD1. With V trimmed by 0 bases and J by 6 bases, 7 bases remained unmatched. The length of the CDR3 is 16 residues. Germline-derived CDR1 and CDR2 are KGHSY and FQNENV. The CDR3, as DNA: TGTGCCAGCAGCCAATCCGGCAGGGGGCAATTCAATGAGCAGTTCTTC. Translating it yields CASSQSGRGQFNEQFF.

In this sample, this clone turned up a few times. The CDR3 loop reads CAISDNQETQYF. CDR3 DNA: TGTGCCATCAGTGACAACCAAGAGACCCAGTACTTC. This chain links TRBV10-3 with TRBJ2-5; D unclear. Germline CDR1 and CDR2: ENHRY and SYGVKD. This CDR3 has 12 amino acids. Deletions cut 3 bases from V and 0 bases from J, with 2 bases between.

This chain joins TRBV5-1 and TRBJ2-3; D might be TRBD2 (5 bases). The CDR3 consists of 14 residues. V was pared by 7 bases and J by 0 bases, with 12 bases between. Germline CDR1 SGHRS, CDR2 YFSETQ. The CDR3 here is CASRDYRSTDTQYF. The DNA of the CDR3 is TGCGCCAGCCGCGACTACAGAAGCACAGATACGCAGTATTTT.

In its sample, this clone was seen a few times. V usage is TRBV12-5 and J usage is TRBJ1-1; 8 positions agree with TRBD1. There are 12 residues in the CDR3. Germline V gives CDR1 LGHNT, CDR2 FRNRAP. Trimming at V came to 10 bases and at J to 3 bases, leaving 4 bases not matched to a gene. The CDR3 spells CATGQGHTEAFF. The CDR3 DNA follows: TGTGCTACCGGACAGGGTCACACTGAAGCTTTCTTT.

The chain joins TRBV5-1 to TRBJ2-7; TRBD1 aligns across 9 bases. Unmatched junction bases numbered 8, after V lost 4 bases and J lost 0 bases. The CDR3 is made up of 16 amino acids. CDR1 and CDR2 (germline): SGHRS, YFSETQ. The CDR3 here is CASSALPGQGSYEQYF. The CDR3 nucleotides read TGCGCCAGCAGCGCCCTTCCGGGACAGGGCTCCTACGAGCAGTACTTC.

This sequence joins TRBV4-3 and TRBJ2-3; D perhaps matches TRBD1 (5 bases). Per germline, CDR1 LGHNA and CDR2 YSLEER. The CDR3 covers 14 residues. The V end was cut by 4 bases, the J end by 2 bases, with 10 bases between. CDR3 loop: CASSPDRYTDTQYF. Here the CDR3 DNA reads TGCGCCAGCAGCCCCGACAGATACACAGATACGCAGTATTTT.

This rearrangement joins TRBV29-1 to TRBJ1-2; 8 positions match TRBD1. Trimming removed 1 base from V and 3 bases from J; junction bases left unmatched: 7. The CDR3 totals 15 residues. Per the germline V gene, CDR1 is SQVTM and CDR2 is ANQGSEA. CDR3 protein: CSVEGTGTSDYGYTF. The CDR3 bases are TGCAGCGTTGAAGGGACAGGGACTTCCGACTATGGCTACACCTTC.

The rearrangement links TRBV10-2 to TRBJ2-3, with TRBD2 as a possible D gene (5 bases). Germline CDR1 reads WSHSY; CDR2 reads SAAADI. Trimming left V 4 bases short and J 0 bases short, with 14 bases between. The CDR3 extends over 16 amino acids. CDR3 sequence: CASSGRDYLSTDTQYF. CDR3 coding DNA: TGCGCCAGCAGTGGGAGAGACTACCTCAGCACAGATACGCAGTATTTT.

At least ten counts were recorded for this clone. The chain uses TRBV7-2 and TRBJ2-2; perhaps TRBD2 as D (6 bases). With 3 bases removed from V and 6 bases from J, the gap between germline ends came to 11 bases. The CDR3 contains 14 residues. Looked up from germline, CDR1 is SGHTA and CDR2 is FQGNSA. Written as DNA, the CDR3 is TGTGCCAGCAGCTTGGGCGGGGTAGCCGGGGAGCTGTTTTTT. This sequence encodes CASSLGGVAGELFF. The full variable domain, completed using reference TRBV7-2 and TRBJ2-2, is GAGVSQSPSNKVTEKGKDVELRCDPISGHTALYWYRQSLGQGLEFLIYFQGNSAPDKSGLPSDRFSAERTGGSVSTLTIQRTQQEDSAVYLCASSLGGVAGELFFGEGSRLTVL.

The genes are TRBV30 and TRBJ1-5; D gene ambiguous. V lost 2 bases to trimming and J lost 6 bases, with 11 bases between them. Looked up from germline, CDR1 is GTSNPN and CDR2 is SVGIG (reference sequence). The CDR3 totals 13 residues. DNA for the CDR3: TGTGCCTGGAGTACGGAGGGTGTTCAGCCCCAGCATTTT. Encoded protein: CAWSTEGVQPQHF.

V gene TRBV4-1 combines with J gene TRBJ1-5; D remains unclear. The V end was cut by 0 bases, the J end by 4 bases, with 4 bases between. The CDR3 runs 13 residues. Looked up from germline, CDR1 is MGHRA and CDR2 is YSYEKL. The CDR3 coding sequence is TGCGCCAGCAGCCAAGAGGTGAATCAGCCCCAGCATTTT. Residues: CASSQEVNQPQHF.

This clone was seen a handful of times. Other DNA sequences from this sample encode an identical CDR3 as well. This rearrangement joins TRBV7-2 to TRBJ2-2; unclear D gene. CDR1 is SGHTA, CDR2 FQGNSA, per germline. With 5 bases removed from V and 8 bases from J, the gap between germline ends came to 6 bases. The CDR3 is made up of 11 amino acids. The CDR3 DNA reads TGTGCCAGCAGCCTTTGGGGGGAGCTGTTTTTT. Its translation is CASSLWGELFF.

V gene TRBV7-2 combines with J gene TRBJ2-7, with 7 bases aligning to TRBD2. There are 15 residues in the CDR3. From germline, CDR1 is SGHTA and CDR2 FQGNSA. The ends lost 2 bases at V and 2 bases at J; junction bases unmatched: 6. The CDR3 sequence: CASSLSPGGAYEQYF. The CDR3 DNA reads as TGTGCCAGCAGCTTATCACCGGGAGGCGCCTACGAGCAGTACTTC.

This clone was seen a few times. The chain couples TRBV6-6 to TRBJ2-5; 8 bases agree with TRBD1. Germline V gene data show CDR1 as MNHNY and CDR2 as SVGAGI (reference sequence). V shed 6 bases and J 5 bases; nucleotides not matched to a gene: 2. The CDR3 extends over 12 amino acids. The CDR3 loop is CASRDREETQYF. The DNA for the CDR3 is TGTGCCAGCAGGGACAGGGAGGAGACCCAGTACTTC.

The chain employs TRBV30 and TRBJ1-3, with D perhaps matching TRBD1 (5 bases). The CDR3 is 14 residues long. V lost 5 bases, J lost 2 bases, and 13 bases lay in between. The germline CDR1 and CDR2 sequences are GTSNPN and SVGIG (reference sequence). CDR3 bases: TGTGCCTGGGGGATCGCAGGGACTGGAAACACCATATATTTT. It yields the protein CAWGIAGTGNTIYF.

V gene TRBV9 combines with J gene TRBJ2-7; maybe TRBD1 (5 bases). This CDR3 comprises 14 residues. Germline V CDR1 and CDR2: SGDLS, YYNGEE. V lost 0 bases and J 0 bases, leaving 7 bases between the germline ends. CDR3 DNA: TGTGCCAGCAGCGTAGCAGGGATCTCCTACGAGCAGTACTTC. Its protein product is CASSVAGISYEQYF.

This clone came up many times. This chain joins TRBV5-4 and TRBJ2-7, with 9 bases lining up with TRBD2. Per germline, CDR1 SGHNT and CDR2 YYREEE (reference sequence). The length of the CDR3 is 13 residues. V shed 5 bases, J shed 4 bases, and the junction held 4 bases outside the gene matches. The chain's CDR3 is CASSRLAGYEQYF. In nucleotides, the CDR3 is TGTGCCAGCAGTCGGCTAGCGGGGTACGAGCAGTACTTC.

This clone has just a few counts. This chain uses TRBV5-6 with TRBJ2-3, with TRBD2 identical over 10 bases. Germline V gene lookup returns CDR1 SGHDT and CDR2 YYEEEE. V was pared by 4 bases and J by 4 bases, with 9 bases of the junction left unmatched. The CDR3 is 16 amino acids. The CDR3 is CASSLRSSGGADTQYF. In DNA, the CDR3 is TGTGCCAGCAGCCTGCGCTCTAGCGGGGGAGCAGATACGCAGTATTTT.